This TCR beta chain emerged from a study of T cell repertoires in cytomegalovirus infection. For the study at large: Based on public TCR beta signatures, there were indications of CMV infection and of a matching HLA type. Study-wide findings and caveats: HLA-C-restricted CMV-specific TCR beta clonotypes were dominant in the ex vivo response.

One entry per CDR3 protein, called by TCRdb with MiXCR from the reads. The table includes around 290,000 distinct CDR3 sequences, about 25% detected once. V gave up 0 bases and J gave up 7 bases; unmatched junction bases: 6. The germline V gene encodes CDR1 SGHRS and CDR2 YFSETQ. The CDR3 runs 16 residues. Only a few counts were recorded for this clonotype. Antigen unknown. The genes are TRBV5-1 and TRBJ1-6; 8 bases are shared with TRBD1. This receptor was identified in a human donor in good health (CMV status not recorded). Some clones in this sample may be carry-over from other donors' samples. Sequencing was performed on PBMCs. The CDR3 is CASSLDAGGLNSPLHF. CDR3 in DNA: TGCGCCAGCAGCTTGGACGCAGGGGGCCTCAATTCACCCCTCCACTTT.